Included here is one TCR beta chain sequence, with context. The antigen is not known. The donors were adults (healthy and HIV-negative) with no recent acute infections or vaccinations. The sample originates from a study of shared clonotypes between healthy human individuals. Points from the study as a whole: Compared with clonotypes that all four donors shared, non-shared clonotypes had lower generation probabilities.

Measured with immunoSEQ multiplex PCR; TCRdb has only the in-frame clones, and not every one. Among 1.6 million or so clones listed, around 97% were seen once. The sequencing sample was made of naive CD4+ T cells sorted from blood. Subset reported: CD45RA+ positively selected. This sequence was found in a man under 40 in good health.

DNA of the CDR3: TGTGCCAGCAGTGAATGGGGGATTGGAGAAAAACTGTTTTTT. Its protein product is CASSEWGIGEKLFF. The chain joins TRBV25-1 to TRBJ1-4; TRBD1 is a possible D gene (5 bases). CDR1 MGHDK and CDR2 SYGVNS come from the germline V gene. The V end was cut by 1 base, the J end by 8 bases, with 11 bases between. The CDR3 runs 14 residues.